This T cell receptor beta chain comes out of a study of CD8+CD57+ T cells in acquired aplastic anemia (dated by TCRdb to between 2018 and 2020). Looking at the study overall: DNA extracted from sorted CD4+ and CD8+ cells had a mean of about 3.3 ug, with a range of roughly 0.2 to 27.4 ug. CD8+CD57+ expansion was defined as a frequency above the mean frequency observed in healthy subjects.

Overall results and qualifications from the work: No significant difference in CD8+ Simpson's diversity was found between patients and healthy controls (P=0.060). About 29 CD8+ CDR3 sequences were found to be shared between patients and controls, but these sequences appeared to be highly expressed in patients and within the immunodominant clones of the patients.

Concerning this clonotype: Which antigen it targets is not known. Base qualities are not at hand, and no much larger clone is one base apart.

V gives up 3 bases and J gives up 8 bases, and the segment between their germline ends measures 14 bases. From the cysteine through the phenylalanine, the CDR3 covers 13 amino acids. Only CDR3 DNA remains: 39 bases, in frame from the first base. The germline V gene gives CDR1 as SQVTM and CDR2 as ANQGSEA. Flow cytometry had shown CD8+CD57+ cell expansion in the patients selected for sequencing. Severe acquired aplastic anemia was diagnosed in all patients according to International Study of Aplastic Anemia and Agranulocytosis and Camitta criteria. No patient had received any therapy when blood was sampled. TCR repertoires of sorted CD4+ and CD8+ blood T cells from severe aplastic anemia patients and healthy subjects were deep-sequenced in the study. Patients were enrolled under clinicaltrials.gov protocols 00001620, 01623167, 00001397, 00071045, 00081523 and 00961064 in the USA. Ficoll-Paque density gradient centrifugation was used to isolate peripheral blood mononuclear cells. Before DNA extraction, CD4+ and CD8+ T cells were sorted by FACS or by magnetic beads.

TCR beta VDJ combination and CDR3 sequence profiling used genomic DNA as the template. TCR repertoire sequencing was run on an Illumina HiSeq 2000. Turning to the authors' computational methods: TRBV/TRBJ rearrangement plots, CDR3 size and DJ length profiles, and Simpson's diversity index were used to evaluate the repertoires. The immunodominant clone was defined as the most abundant DNA sequence in deep sequencing data. CDR3 amino acid sequences were screened for sharing across subjects and compared with published repertoires and the VDJdb database. The raw public reads went through TCRdb reprocessing: fastp at Q25, MiXCR clone calling, in-frame beta chains kept. Each entry merges the rows of one CDR3 protein and shows their most common DNA and genes. In this record, the V and J calls reflect TCRdb's handling and not the investigators' own analysis. Here the sample has tens of thousands of distinct CDR3 sequences; 55% to 75% occur a single time. About four fifths of the sample lies in the top ten.

This TCR was recovered from a human donor with aplastic anemia. The sequencing sample was made of sorted CD4+, CD8+, or CD8+CD57+ T cells (not recorded which) from PBMCs. The rearranged chain carries TRBV29-1 and TRBJ2-1; matching of 6 bases hints at TRBD1 as the D gene. The CDR3 in this case is CSVEPARGYEQFF. The sequenced DNA is TGCAGCGTTGAGCCGGCCAGGGGATATGAGCAGTTCTTC.